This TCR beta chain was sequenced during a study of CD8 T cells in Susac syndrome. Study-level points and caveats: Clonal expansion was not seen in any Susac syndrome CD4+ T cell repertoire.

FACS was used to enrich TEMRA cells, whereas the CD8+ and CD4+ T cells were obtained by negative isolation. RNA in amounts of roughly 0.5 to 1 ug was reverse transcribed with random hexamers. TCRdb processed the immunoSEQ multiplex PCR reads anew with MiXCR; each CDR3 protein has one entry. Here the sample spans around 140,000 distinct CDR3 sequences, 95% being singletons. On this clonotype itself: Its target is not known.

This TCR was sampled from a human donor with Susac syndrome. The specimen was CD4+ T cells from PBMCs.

In DNA, the CDR3 is TGTGCCAGCAGCTTCCCAGACTATGGCTACACCTTC. Protein sequence: CASSFPDYGYTF. J is TRBJ1-2 and V is TRBV11-2; unclear D gene. The CDR3 sequence is 12 residues long. Germline V CDR1 and CDR2: SGHAT, FQNNGV. Trimming took off 3 bases at V and 3 bases at J, with 5 bases between the two ends.